The 7 T cell receptor beta chains given below trace back to one sample, sequenced in a study of blood T cell repertoires in COVID-19. The data were produced by immunoSEQ multiplex PCR, yet TCRdb's version contains in-frame clones alone and is incomplete. The sample holds more than 75,000 clones, around 75% seen once. Source material: peripheral blood. These receptors all stem from a woman of 80 years or more with active or convalescent COVID-19.

This clone was picked up one time. This chain connects TRBV24-1 to TRBJ2-3, with 8 positions matching TRBD2. With V trimmed by 9 bases and J by 3 bases, 4 bases remained unmatched. Germline loops: CDR1 KGHDR, CDR2 SFDVKD. CDR3 length: 13 residues. CDR3 region: CATRASGTDTQYF. For the CDR3, the DNA is TGTGCCACCCGGGCTAGCGGGACAGATACGCAGTATTTT.

The chain joins TRBV28 to TRBJ2-3; 7 bases agree with TRBD1. Germline values: CDR1 MDHEN, CDR2 SYDVKM. V dropped 5 bases and J dropped 4; count of bases not matched to a gene: 9. The CDR3 is made up of 15 amino acids. The CDR3 DNA follows: TGTGCCAGCAGTCCCCCAGCGACAGGGTCAGATACGCAGTATTTT. Translated: CASSPPATGSDTQYF.

This chain links TRBV2 with TRBJ2-2; D gene unclear. This CDR3 comprises 13 residues. Looked up from germline, CDR1 is SNHLY and CDR2 is FYNNEI. Trimming cost V 6 bases and J 7 bases, with 12 bases left between them. DNA for the CDR3: TGTGCCAGCAGGCCCAACACCCTCGGGGAGCTGTTTTTT. Protein product: CASRPNTLGELFF.

This chain links TRBV3-1 (or the pseudogene TRBV3-2) with TRBJ2-7; D uncertain. Between the trimmed V and J ends, which lost 3 bases and 6 bases, there was a span of 9 bases. Germline CDR1 LGHDT, CDR2 YNNKEL (reference sequence). The CDR3 is made up of 12 amino acids. The CDR3, as DNA: TGTGCCAGCAGCCACACCCCGAGCGAGCAGTACTTC. It encodes CASSHTPSEQYF.

The chain couples TRBV9 to TRBJ1-2; D is unclear. The CDR3 is 15 residues long. Germline V gene data show CDR1 as SGDLS and CDR2 as YYNGEE. V was clipped by 2 bases and J by 2 bases, with 13 bases between them. The CDR3 reads CASSVRPLENYGYTF. The DNA for the CDR3 is TGTGCCAGCAGCGTTCGGCCCTTGGAGAACTATGGCTACACCTTC.

CDR3 nucleotide sequence: TGTGCCAGCAGATACGGCACCGGGGAGCTGTTTTTT. It encodes CASRYGTGELFF. The V and J genes are TRBV27 and TRBJ2-2; D unresolved. The V end was cut by 6 bases, the J end by 4 bases, with 6 bases between. Germline CDR1 reads MNHEY; CDR2 reads SMNVEV (reference sequence). The length of the CDR3 is 12 residues.

The chain recombines TRBV5-5 with TRBJ1-2, with 8 bases lining up with TRBD1. Germline V CDR1 and CDR2: SGHKS, YYEKEE (reference sequence). Trimming at V came to 4 bases and at J to 2 bases, leaving 4 bases not matched to a gene. CDR3 length equals 14 residues. Written as DNA, the CDR3 is TGTGCCAGCAGCCCCGGACAGGGCAACTATGGCTACACCTTC. Translated, it gives CASSPGQGNYGYTF.